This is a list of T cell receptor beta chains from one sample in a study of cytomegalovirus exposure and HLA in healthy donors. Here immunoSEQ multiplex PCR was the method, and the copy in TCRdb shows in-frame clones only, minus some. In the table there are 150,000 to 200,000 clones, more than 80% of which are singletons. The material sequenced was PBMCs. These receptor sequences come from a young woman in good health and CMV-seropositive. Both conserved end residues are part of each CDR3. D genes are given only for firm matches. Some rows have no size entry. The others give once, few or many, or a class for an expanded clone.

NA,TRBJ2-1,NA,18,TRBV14,TGTGCCAGCAGCCATCACCTCGTTGGCGGGACCCTCTACAATGAGCAGTTCTTC,CASSHHLVGGTLYNEQFF
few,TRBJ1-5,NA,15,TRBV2,TGTGCCAGCAGTGATCAAGAGCTTAGCAATCAGCCCCAGCATTTT,CASSDQELSNQPQHF
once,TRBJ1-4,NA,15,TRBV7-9,TGTGCCAGCAGCATACAACAGGGACCTACTGAAAAACTGTTTTTT,CASSIQQGPTEKLFF
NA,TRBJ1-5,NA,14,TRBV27,TGTGCCAGCAGTTTAGCGGGGGGCTCTCAGCCCCAGCATTTT,CASSLAGGSQPQHF
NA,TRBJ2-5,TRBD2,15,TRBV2,TGTGCCAGCAGTCCCCCGACTAGCGATGGGGAGACCCAGTACTTC,CASSPPTSDGETQYF
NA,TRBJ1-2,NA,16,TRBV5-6,TGTGCCAGCAGCTTGGCCCTACAGGGTGGATACTATGGCTACACCTTC,CASSLALQGGYYGYTF
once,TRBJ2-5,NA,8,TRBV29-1,TGCAGCGTTGAAAGCTTTCACTTC,CSVESFHF
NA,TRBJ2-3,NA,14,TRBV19,TGTGCCAGTAGTCCCGGGTCCTTCACAGATACGCAGTATTTT,CASSPGSFTDTQYF
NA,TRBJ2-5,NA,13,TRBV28,TGTGCCAGCATACAAGCGATTCAAGAGACCCAGTACTTC,CASIQAIQETQYF
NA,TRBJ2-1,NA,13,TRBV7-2,TGTGCCAGCAGTCCGTATCTAAACAATGAGCAGTTCTTC,CASSPYLNNEQFF
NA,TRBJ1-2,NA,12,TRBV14,TGTGCCAGCAGCCAGAGGCTCTATGGCTACACCTTC,CASSQRLYGYTF
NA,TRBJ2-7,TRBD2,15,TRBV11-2,TGTGCCAGCAGCTTCCCAAGCGGGAGGGGATACGAGCAGTACTTC,CASSFPSGRGYEQYF
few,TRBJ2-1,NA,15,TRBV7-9,TGTGCCAGCAGCTTGACTAGTTCGACGGGCAATGAGCAGTTCTTC,CASSLTSSTGNEQFF
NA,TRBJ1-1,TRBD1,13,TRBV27,TGTGCCAGCAGTTTAAGGGGGCGGGGAGGAGCTTTCTTT,CASSLRGRGGAFF
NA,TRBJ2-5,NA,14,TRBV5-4,TGTGCCAGCAGCTTTTGGGGCAGCCAAGAGACCCAGTACTTC,CASSFWGSQETQYF
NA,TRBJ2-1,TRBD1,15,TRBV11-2,TGTGCCAGCAGCTTCTACAGGGGGGAAGACAATGAGCAGTTCTTC,CASSFYRGEDNEQFF
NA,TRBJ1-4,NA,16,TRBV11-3,TGTGCCAGCAGCTTAGGGGCAGGGTGGGGGGATGAAAAACTGTTTTTT,CASSLGAGWGDEKLFF
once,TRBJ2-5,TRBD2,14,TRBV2,TGTGCCAGCATGACGGGACTAGCGGGAGGGACCCAGTACTTC,CASMTGLAGGTQYF
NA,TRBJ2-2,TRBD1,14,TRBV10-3,TGTGCCATCAAAGGGACAGGGGGCAACGGGGAGCTGTTTTTT,CAIKGTGGNGELFF
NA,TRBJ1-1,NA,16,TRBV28,TGTGCCAGCAGAATCCCGGGGGGGGCAGGGAACACTGAAGCTTTCTTT,CASRIPGGAGNTEAFF
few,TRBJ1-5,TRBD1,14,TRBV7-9,TGTGCCAGCAGCGCTGACAGGGGCAATCAGCCCCAGCATTTT,CASSADRGNQPQHF
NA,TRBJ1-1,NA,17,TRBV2,TGTGCCAGCAGGGGGATACACCCGACAGGTGCGGACACTGAAGCTTTCTTT,CASRGIHPTGADTEAFF
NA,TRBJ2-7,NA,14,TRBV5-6,TGTGCCAGCAGCCCGATAACTCGAACCTACGAGCAGTACTTC,CASSPITRTYEQYF
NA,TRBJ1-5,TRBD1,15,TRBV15,TGTGCCACCAGCAGAGATCTGAGGGGGCGACAGCCCCAGCATTTT,CATSRDLRGRQPQHF
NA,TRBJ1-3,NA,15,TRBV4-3,TGCGCCAGCAGCCAAGAAACTCAGGCTGGAAACACCATATATTTT,CASSQETQAGNTIYF
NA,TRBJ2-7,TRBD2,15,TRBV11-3,TGTGCCAGCAGCATTGCTAGCGGGAGTGCCTACGAGCAGTACTTC,CASSIASGSAYEQYF
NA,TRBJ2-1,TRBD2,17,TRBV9,TGTGCCAGCAGCCCCCCTTTTGGGACTAGCGGCTACAATGAGCAGTTCTTC,CASSPPFGTSGYNEQFF